In its sample, the clone carrying this T cell receptor beta chain was seen many times. Time point specified: patch test 3, about 24 weeks after DPC sensitization. Regarding treatment: therapeutic diphenylcyclopropenone sensitization with weekly scalp DPC. This sample stems from a study of human T cells and chemical hapten exposure. MiXCR, applied by TCRdb to the RACE reads, yields one record per CDR3 protein. The data hold over 55,000 distinct CDR3 sequences, with around 10% observed a single time. In germline, CDR1 is LGHNA, CDR2 YSLEER. The V and J ends lost 0 bases and 11 bases respectively, with 13 bases between them. The CDR3 spans 13 residues.

The sequence was collected from a woman between 50 and 59 years old with alopecia areata. Some clones in this sample may be carry-over from other donors' samples. The sequencing used whole blood, collected in connection with sensitization to the hapten diphenylcyclopropenone (DPC). This chain uses TRBV4-3 with TRBJ1-1, with no clear D. CDR3 coding DNA: TGCGCCAGCAGCCAAGATCCCCTCCTCGGGGCTTTCTTT. This gives the protein CASSQDPLLGAFF.